The clone carrying this T cell receptor (beta chain) turned up a few times. Germline lookup yields CDR1 SQVTM and CDR2 ANQGSEA. The ends were cut back, 4 bases at V and 8 bases at J, with 21 bases in the middle. The CDR3 loop spans 14 amino acids. Once RNA had been extracted, it was reverse transcribed into cDNA to act as the sequencing template. Sequenced by immunoSEQ multiplex PCR; TCRdb stores in-frame clones only, minus some. The table has 130,000 to 150,000 clones, over 45% seen once. This entry comes from a study of CD8+ T cells in alopecia areata. V is TRBV29-1 and J is TRBJ2-7, with D perhaps TRBD1 (6 bases). The sample taken for sequencing was CD4+ T cells sorted from blood. This clonotype originated in a human donor with alopecia areata. CDR3 loop: CSVARTAVRGKQYF. The CDR3 bases are TGCAGCGTTGCTCGGACGGCGGTGAGGGGGAAGCAGTACTTC.